The clone carrying this T cell receptor beta chain was seen at least ten times. The germline V gene encodes CDR1 MDHEN and CDR2 SYDVKM. Deletions cut 3 bases from V and 2 bases from J, with 17 bases between. The CDR3 sequence is 18 residues long. This specimen comes from a study of T cell repertoires in cytomegalovirus infection. Study in general: Signatures in public TCR beta sequences pointed to both CMV infection and matching HLA type.

TCRdb processed the reads anew with MiXCR; each CDR3 protein has one entry. The table lists roughly 500,000 distinct CDR3 sequences, 16% of them singletons. The V gene is TRBV28, the J gene TRBJ2-6; D possibly corresponds to TRBD1 (6 bases). The source is a human donor in good health (CMV status not recorded). Some clones in this sample may be carry-over from other donors' samples. Sequenced sample: CD8+ T cells from PBMCs. For the CDR3, the DNA is TGTGCCAGCAGTTTTTTAGGGACAAGGGTACCTGGGGCCAACGTCCTGACTTTC. Amino acid sequence: CASSFLGTRVPGANVLTF.